A selection of T cell receptor beta chains follows, all from one sample in a study of blood T cell repertoires in COVID-19. TCRdb keeps only in-frame clones here, not all; method: immunoSEQ multiplex PCR. This table holds 95,000 to 120,000 clones, roughly 88% found once. The sequenced material came from peripheral blood. Receptors originate from an older woman who had recovered from COVID-19. Both conserved end residues are part of each CDR3. Fields, in order: D gene, clone size, J gene, V gene, CDR3 DNA, CDR3 protein. The D gene is left open where the match is weak. Clone size is stated in some rows and not others, as once, few, many or a class when expanded.

TRBD1 | NA | TRBJ2-3 | TRBV5-4 | TGTGCCAGCAGCCCCCGACAGGGGTCCACAGATACGCAGTATTTT | CASSPRQGSTDTQYF
TRBD1 | NA | TRBJ1-2 | TRBV5-6 | TGTGCCAGCAGCGCGGACAGGGGGCTGAATGGCTACACCTTC | CASSADRGLNGYTF
TRBD2 | NA | TRBJ2-5 | TRBV5-5 | TGTGCCAGCAGCCGCACTAGCGGGGGCCAAGAGACCCAGTACTTC | CASSRTSGGQETQYF
NA | NA | TRBJ1-4 | TRBV5-1 | TGCGCCAGCAGCTTGGTCCTACAGGGTTCAGGTGAAAAACTGTTTTTT | CASSLVLQGSGEKLFF
NA | NA | TRBJ2-1 | TRBV14 | TGTGCCAGCAGCCAAGATGCTAACCCAAGTCGTGAGCAGTTCTTC | CASSQDANPSREQFF
NA | NA | TRBJ2-2 | TRBV6-5 | TGTGCCAGCAGTTACGCGGGTTCGGGGAACACCGGGGAGCTGTTTTTT | CASSYAGSGNTGELFF
NA | NA | TRBJ1-3 | TRBV18 | TGTGCCAGCTCGGAGGCGGGGGCTGGAAACACCATATATTTT | CASSEAGAGNTIYF
NA | NA | TRBJ1-4 | TRBV7-9 | TGTGCCAGCAGCCATCCGACAAGGCAAAAACTGTTTTTT | CASSHPTRQKLFF
NA | NA | TRBJ2-5 | TRBV5-1 | TGCGCCAGCACCCAGGGCGTACAAGAGACCCAGTACTTC | CASTQGVQETQYF
NA | NA | TRBJ1-4 | TRBV6-5 | TGTGCCAGCAGTTACTCCCGGGCAACTAATGAAAAACTGTTTTTT | CASSYSRATNEKLFF
NA | once | TRBJ2-3 | TRBV2 | TGTGCCAGCAGTGATCCCACGAGGGCAGATACGCAGTATTTT | CASSDPTRADTQYF
NA | NA | TRBJ2-6 | TRBV19 | TGTGCCAGTAGTACGTACAGCTCTGGGGCCAACGTCCTGACTTTC | CASSTYSSGANVLTF
NA | NA | TRBJ2-5 | TRBV5-1 | TGCGCCAGCACCTCATCAGGAGAGACCCAGTACTTC | CASTSSGETQYF
TRBD1 | NA | TRBJ1-6 | TRBV5-1 | TGCGCCAGCAGCTTGGCCAGGACAGGGCCCTCACCCCTCCACTTT | CASSLARTGPSPLHF
NA | NA | TRBJ2-2 | TRBV4-1 | TGCGCCAGCAGCCCGAGGGGGACAACGAACACCGGGGAGCTGTTTTTT | CASSPRGTTNTGELFF
NA | few | TRBJ1-3 | TRBV6-1 | TGTGCCAGCAGTGACAACTCCCGCTCTGGAAACACCATATATTTT | CASSDNSRSGNTIYF
NA | NA | TRBJ1-1 | TRBV10-3 | TGTGCCATCAGACAACAGGGAAACACTGAAGCTTTCTTT | CAIRQQGNTEAFF
TRBD1 | few | TRBJ1-3 | TRBV9 | TGTGCCAGCAGCGCCGGACAGGCCATTACCTCTGGAAACACCATATATTTT | CASSAGQAITSGNTIYF
NA | NA | TRBJ1-5 | TRBV28 | TGTGCCAGCACCATGGGGGGGGCAGAGCAGCCCCAGCATTTT | CASTMGGAEQPQHF
TRBD1 | NA | TRBJ1-2 | TRBV7-2 | TGTGCCAGCAGCTCCCAGGGGGCGGGGGGCTACACCTTC | CASSSQGAGGYTF
TRBD2 | NA | TRBJ2-3 | TRBV5-1 | TGCGCCAGCAGCTTGGAGGCCGGGACTAGCGGGAGGGCTACCACAGATACGCAGTATTTT | CASSLEAGTSGRATTDTQYF
NA | NA | TRBJ2-3 | TRBV6-4 | TGTGCCAGCAGTGCCGGGGGCACAGATACGCAGTATTTT | CASSAGGTDTQYF
NA | few | TRBJ1-5 | TRBV7-8 | TGTGCCAGCAGCTCCCTCGACAGCTTCAATCAGCCCCAGCATTTT | CASSSLDSFNQPQHF
NA | NA | TRBJ2-7 | TRBV7-2 | TGTGCCAGCAGCTTAGCGGCAGGGCCTTACGAGCAGTACTTC | CASSLAAGPYEQYF